One sample yielded the 10 T cell receptor beta chains listed below, sequenced in a study of blood T cell repertoires in COVID-19. This table comes from immunoSEQ multiplex PCR, and its TCRdb copy is limited to in-frame clones, with some not included. The table shows around 420,000 clones, with 88% occurring only once. Sequences were obtained from PBMCs or T cells enriched from blood (not recorded which). These receptors were collected from a woman aged 35 to 49 with acute COVID-19.

This chain connects TRBV10-3 to TRBJ1-1; maybe TRBD1 (5 bases). There are 13 residues in the CDR3. CDR1 and CDR2 from the germline V gene are ENHRY and SYGVKD. Trimming removed 5 bases at V and 1 base at J, with 8 bases between. Here the CDR3 DNA reads TGTGCCATCAGTAATACAGGGAACACTGAAGCTTTCTTT. Translated, it gives CAISNTGNTEAFF.

The rearrangement uses TRBV7-2 and TRBJ1-1; 9 bases map to TRBD1. The V and J ends lost 5 bases and 4 bases, in that order; junction bases with no gene match: 8. The germline gives CDR1 SGHTA, CDR2 FQGNSA. This CDR3 has 15 residues. Here the CDR3 reads CASSRRTGGPTEAFF. In nucleotides, the CDR3 is TGTGCCAGCAGCAGGCGCACAGGGGGCCCCACTGAAGCTTTCTTT.

The rearrangement joins TRBV2 to TRBJ2-5; 7 bases map to TRBD2. J lost 5 bases, V lost 4 bases, and 7 bases had no gene match. Germline-derived CDR1 and CDR2 are SNHLY and FYNNEI. CDR3 length: 14 amino acids. The CDR3 DNA follows: TGTGCCAGCAGTGGAAAGGCTAGCGGCGAGACCCAGTACTTC. Translated, it gives CASSGKASGETQYF. Complete variable domain (other parts from reference TRBV2 and TRBJ2-5): EPEVTQTPSHQVTQMGQEVILRCVPISNHLYFYWYRQILGQKVEFLVSFYNNEISEKSEIFDDQFSVERPDGSNFTLKIRSTKLEDSAMYFCASSGKASGETQYFGPGTRLLVL.

This clone was seen a single time. V gene TRBV3-1 (or the pseudogene TRBV3-2) combines with J gene TRBJ1-5, with 8 nucleotides matching TRBD1. CDR1 and CDR2 from the germline V gene are LGHDT and YNNKEL (reference sequence). The CDR3 has 16 residues. V gave up 3 bases and J gave up 2 bases; unmatched junction bases: 6. The CDR3 protein is CASSHNGQGGNQPQHF. The CDR3 DNA follows: TGTGCCAGCAGCCACAATGGACAGGGCGGCAATCAGCCCCAGCATTTT.

The rearrangement links TRBV6-5 to TRBJ2-7; possibly TRBD2 for D (5 bases). The CDR3 runs to 14 residues. V gave up 5 bases and J gave up 2 bases, with 13 bases separating them. Germline CDR1 is MNHEY and CDR2 is SVGAGI. The CDR3 nucleotides are TGTGCCAGCAGTCGCGACTCCGGGGCCTACGAGCAGTACTTC. It yields the protein CASSRDSGAYEQYF.

V usage is TRBV10-1 and J usage is TRBJ1-2; D not resolved. V was trimmed by 3 bases and J by 8 bases, leaving 10 bases between them. The CDR3 totals 12 residues. CDR1 is WNHNN and CDR2 is SYGVQD in the germline V gene (reference sequence). This CDR3 is CASSEGRGGYTF. CDR3 bases: TGCGCCAGCAGTGAAGGCCGCGGAGGCTACACCTTC.

V gene TRBV6-4 combines with J gene TRBJ1-3; 7 bases map to TRBD1. The CDR3 is made up of 17 amino acids. In germline, CDR1 is MRHNA, CDR2 SNTAGT. Unmatched junction bases numbered 14, after V lost 6 bases and J lost 3 bases. This chain's CDR3 is CASRVTGTASLGNTIYF. In DNA form, the CDR3 reads TGTGCCAGCAGGGTAACCGGGACAGCGAGCCTTGGAAACACCATATATTTT.

The CDR3 nucleotides are TGTGCCAGCAGTCTGGGGACAAGACAGGAGAAACTGTTTTTT. Its protein product is CASSLGTRQEKLFF. The genes are TRBV28 and TRBJ1-4; tentative D call: TRBD1 (6 bases). The V end lost 5 bases, the J end lost 11 bases, and 18 bases lay between the germline ends. CDR3 size: 14 residues. Germline CDR1 reads MDHEN; CDR2 reads SYDVKM.

V gene TRBV9 combines with J gene TRBJ2-1, with TRBD2 matching over 11 bases. V dropped 4 bases and J dropped 4; count of bases not matched to a gene: 10. Germline-derived CDR1 and CDR2 are SGDLS and YYNGEE. The CDR3 length is 17 residues. CDR3 in amino acids: CASSFFGGTSGYNEQFF. CDR3 bases: TGTGCCAGCAGCTTCTTTGGAGGGACTAGCGGATACAATGAGCAGTTCTTC.

This chain links TRBV2 with TRBJ1-6; D is perhaps TRBD1 (5 bases). The germline V gene has CDR1 SNHLY and CDR2 FYNNEI. The CDR3 covers 13 residues. V was clipped by 4 bases and J by 14 bases, with 15 bases between them. The CDR3 is CASSGGEGRALHF. The CDR3 DNA reads TGTGCCAGCAGTGGAGGGGAGGGGCGGGCCCTCCACTTT.